This TCR beta chain was retrieved from a study of blood T cell repertoires in COVID-19. Study background: From the United States, Italy and Spain came samples of acute and convalescent COVID-19. From T cells, B-cell-depleted T cells, or PBMCs came the material, which was cDNA or gDNA.

The CDR3 sequence is 14 residues long. The V gene lost 7 bases and the J gene lost 0 bases, with 13 bases spanning the gap. Germline V gene data show CDR1 as MNHEY and CDR2 as SVGAGI. This table comes from immunoSEQ multiplex PCR, and its TCRdb copy is limited to in-frame clones, with some not included. Among 250,000 to 350,000 clones listed, 75% to 90% were seen once. The sequence was collected from a woman aged 55-69 years with acute or convalescent COVID-19. The chain recombines TRBV6-5 with TRBJ2-7; TRBD2 might be the D (5 bases). The sample was peripheral blood. The DNA for the CDR3 is TGTGCCAGCACCAAGGGTGGGAGCTCCTACGAGCAGTACTTC. The encoded protein is CASTKGGSSYEQYF.